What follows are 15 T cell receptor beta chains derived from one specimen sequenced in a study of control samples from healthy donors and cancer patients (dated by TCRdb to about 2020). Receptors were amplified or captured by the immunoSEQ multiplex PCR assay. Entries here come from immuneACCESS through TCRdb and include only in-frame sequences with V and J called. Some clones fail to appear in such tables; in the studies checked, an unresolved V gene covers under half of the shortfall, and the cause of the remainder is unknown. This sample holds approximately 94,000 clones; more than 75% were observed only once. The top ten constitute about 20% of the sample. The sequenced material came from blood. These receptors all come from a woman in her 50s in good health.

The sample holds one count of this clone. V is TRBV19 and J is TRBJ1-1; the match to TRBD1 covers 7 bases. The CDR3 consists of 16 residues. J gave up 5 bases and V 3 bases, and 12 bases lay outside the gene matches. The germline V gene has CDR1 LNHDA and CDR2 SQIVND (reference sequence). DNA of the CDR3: TGTGCCAGTAGTATGGAGACAGGGATTTGGGTGACTGAAGCTTTCTTT. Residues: CASSMETGIWVTEAFF. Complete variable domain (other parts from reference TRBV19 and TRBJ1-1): DGGITQSPKYLFRKEGQNVTLSCEQNLNHDAMYWYRQDPGQGLRLIYYSQIVNDFQKGDIAEGYSVSREKKESFPLTVTSAQKNPTAFYLCASSMETGIWVTEAFFGQGTRLTVV.

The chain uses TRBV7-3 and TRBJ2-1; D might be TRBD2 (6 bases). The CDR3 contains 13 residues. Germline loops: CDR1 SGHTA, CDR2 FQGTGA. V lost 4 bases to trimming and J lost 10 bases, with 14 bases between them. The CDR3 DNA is TGTGCCAGCAGCTCATTCCCCAGCGGGGAGCAGTTCTTC. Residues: CASSSFPSGEQFF.

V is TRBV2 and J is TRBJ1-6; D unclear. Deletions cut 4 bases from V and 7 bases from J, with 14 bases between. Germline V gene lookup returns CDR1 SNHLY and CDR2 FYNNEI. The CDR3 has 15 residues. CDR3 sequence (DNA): TGTGCCAGCAGTGGGTCGAGGGATACCAATTCACCCCTCCACTTT. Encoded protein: CASSGSRDTNSPLHF.

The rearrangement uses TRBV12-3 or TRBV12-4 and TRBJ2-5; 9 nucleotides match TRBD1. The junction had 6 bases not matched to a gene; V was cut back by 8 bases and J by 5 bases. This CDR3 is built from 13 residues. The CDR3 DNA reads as TGTGCCAGCCAACAGGGGGCGGGCGAGACCCAGTACTTC. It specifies CASQQGAGETQYF.

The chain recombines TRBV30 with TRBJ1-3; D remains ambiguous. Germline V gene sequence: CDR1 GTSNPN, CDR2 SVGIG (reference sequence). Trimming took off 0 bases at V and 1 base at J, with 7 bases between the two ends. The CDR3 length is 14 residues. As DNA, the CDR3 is TGTGCCTGGAGTGTATCCGGGTCTGGAAACACCATATATTTT. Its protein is CAWSVSGSGNTIYF.

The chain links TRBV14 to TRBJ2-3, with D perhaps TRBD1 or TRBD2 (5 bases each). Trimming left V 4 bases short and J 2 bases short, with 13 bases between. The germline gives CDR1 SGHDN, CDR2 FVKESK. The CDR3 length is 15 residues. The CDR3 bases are TGTGCCAGCAGCCGAAACTGGGGGTACACAGATACGCAGTATTTT. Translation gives CASSRNWGYTDTQYF. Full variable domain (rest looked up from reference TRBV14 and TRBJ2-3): EAGVTQFPSHSVIEKGQTVTLRCDPISGHDNLYWYRRVMGKEIKFLLHFVKESKQDESGMPNNRFLAERTGGTYSTLKVQPAELEDSGVYFCASSRNWGYTDTQYFGPGTRLTVL.

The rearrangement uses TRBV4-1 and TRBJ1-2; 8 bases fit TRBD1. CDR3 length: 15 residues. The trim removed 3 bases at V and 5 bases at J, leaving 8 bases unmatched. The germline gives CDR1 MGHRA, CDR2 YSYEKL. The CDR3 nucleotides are TGCGCCAGCAGCCATGCATTACAGGGGGAGTATGGCTACACCTTC. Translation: CASSHALQGEYGYTF.

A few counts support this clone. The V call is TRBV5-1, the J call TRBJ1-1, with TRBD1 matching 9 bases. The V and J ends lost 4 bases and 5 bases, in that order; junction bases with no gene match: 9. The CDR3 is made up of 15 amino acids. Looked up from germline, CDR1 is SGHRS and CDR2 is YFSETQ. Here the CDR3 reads CASSPGQGMETEAFF. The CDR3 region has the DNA TGCGCCAGCAGCCCCGGACAGGGGATGGAAACTGAAGCTTTCTTT. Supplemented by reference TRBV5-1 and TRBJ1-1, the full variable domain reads KAGVTQTPRYLIKTRGQQVTLSCSPISGHRSVSWYQQTPGQGLQFLFEYFSETQRNKGNFPGRFSGRQFSNSRSEMNVSTLELGDSALYLCASSPGQGMETEAFFGQGTRLTVV.

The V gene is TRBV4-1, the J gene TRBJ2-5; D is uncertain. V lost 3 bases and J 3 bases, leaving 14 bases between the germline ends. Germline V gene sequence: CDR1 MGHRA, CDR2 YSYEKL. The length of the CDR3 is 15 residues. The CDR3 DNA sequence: TGCGCCAGCAGCCACGGAGACCTACTAAAAGAGACCCAGTACTTC. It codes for CASSHGDLLKETQYF.

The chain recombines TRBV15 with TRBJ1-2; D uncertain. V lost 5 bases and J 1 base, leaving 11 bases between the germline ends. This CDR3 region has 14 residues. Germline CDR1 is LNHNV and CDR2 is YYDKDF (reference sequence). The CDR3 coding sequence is TGTGCCACCAGCGCCAGAGTTGTTAACTATGGCTACACCTTC. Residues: CATSARVVNYGYTF.

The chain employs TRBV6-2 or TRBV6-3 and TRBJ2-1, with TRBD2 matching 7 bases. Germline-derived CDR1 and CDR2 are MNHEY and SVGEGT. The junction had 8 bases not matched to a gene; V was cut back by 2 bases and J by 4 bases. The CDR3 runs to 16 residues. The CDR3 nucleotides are TGTGCCAGCAGTTACACTGACCAGCGGGAATACAATGAGCAGTTCTTC. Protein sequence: CASSYTDQREYNEQFF.

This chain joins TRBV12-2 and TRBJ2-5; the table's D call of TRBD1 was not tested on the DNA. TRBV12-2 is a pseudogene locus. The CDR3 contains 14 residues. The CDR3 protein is CASRPKDRKETQYF. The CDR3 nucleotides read TGTGCAAGTCGCCCGAAGGACAGAAAAGAGACCCAGTACTTC.

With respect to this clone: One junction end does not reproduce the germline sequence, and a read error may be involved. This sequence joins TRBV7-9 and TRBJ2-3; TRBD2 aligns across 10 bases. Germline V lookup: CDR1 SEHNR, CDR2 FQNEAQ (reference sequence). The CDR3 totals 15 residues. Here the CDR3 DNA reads TGTGCCAGCAGATTAGCGGGGGGCGCCACAGATACGCAGTATTTT. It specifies CASRLAGGATDTQYF.

The DNA for the CDR3 is TGTGCCAGCAGTCAGAGTAACTATGGCTACACCTTC. It encodes CASSQSNYGYTF. V is TRBV25-1 and J is TRBJ1-2; D gene uncertain. V lost 5 bases, J lost 1 base, and 5 bases lay in between. The CDR3 consists of 12 residues. The germline CDR1 and CDR2 sequences are MGHDK and SYGVNS.

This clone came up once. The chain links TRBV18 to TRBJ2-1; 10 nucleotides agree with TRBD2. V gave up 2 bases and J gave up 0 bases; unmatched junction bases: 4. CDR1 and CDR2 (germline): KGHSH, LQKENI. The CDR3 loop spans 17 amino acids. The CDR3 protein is CASSPLVAGGSYNEQFF. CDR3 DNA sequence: TGTGCCAGCTCACCATTAGTAGCGGGGGGCTCCTACAATGAGCAGTTCTTC.